Each of the 31 T cell receptor beta chains below was sequenced from the same sample in a study of T cell repertoires in cytomegalovirus infection. These receptors have no identified antigens. MiXCR was run by TCRdb on the reads, yielding one entry per CDR3 protein. Among a few hundred thousand distinct CDR3 sequences listed, approximately 40% were seen once. The sequencing used cultured PBMCs, collected from culture after CMV antigen stimulation. Receptors were obtained from a human donor in good health (CMV status not recorded). Some clones in this sample may be carry-over from other donors' samples.

This clonotype has just a few counts. CDR3 sequence reads: CASSGDFGQYF. The DNA of the CDR3 is TGTGCCAGTAGTGGTGACTTCGGGCAGTACTTC. The rearrangement uses TRBV19 and TRBJ2-7, with D unclear. Germline V CDR1 and CDR2: LNHDA, SQIVND (reference sequence). The CDR3 extends over 11 amino acids. V dropped 5 bases and J dropped 9 bases, with 11 bases sitting between them.

The rearrangement joins TRBV6-2 or TRBV6-3 to TRBJ2-7; 12 bases are shared with TRBD2. Looked up from germline, CDR1 is MNHEY and CDR2 is SVGEGT. Trimming took 6 bases from V and 4 from J; bases not matched to a gene: 4. CDR3 length: 14 residues. Here the CDR3 DNA reads TGTGCCAGCAGGCGGACTAGCGGGATGTACGAGCAGTACTTC. It is translated as CASRRTSGMYEQYF.

The rearrangement uses TRBV7-8 and TRBJ2-2, with 9 bases lining up with TRBD2. This CDR3 comprises 16 residues. From germline, CDR1 is SGHVS and CDR2 FQNEAQ. The junction had 5 bases not matched to a gene; V was cut back by 2 bases and J by 4 bases. The CDR3 DNA sequence: TGTGCCAGCAGCTTATTTAGCGGGGGTCCCACCGGGGAGCTGTTTTTT. This translates into CASSLFSGGPTGELFF.

In its sample, this clonotype was seen a few times. The chain recombines TRBV12-3 or TRBV12-4 with TRBJ2-1, with D perhaps matching TRBD1 or TRBD2 (5 bases each). This CDR3 is built from 12 residues. V shed 7 bases and J shed 8 bases, with 12 bases lying between them. CDR3 region: CASTDRGHEQFF. Written as DNA, the CDR3 is TGTGCCAGCACCGACCGGGGACATGAGCAGTTCTTC.

This clonotype was counted a few times. The CDR3 nucleotides read TGTGCCAGCAGCCGCCCCCAAGCGGTCTTGAACACTGAAGCTTTCTTT. It yields the protein CASSRPQAVLNTEAFF. The chain combines TRBV7-9 with TRBJ1-1; D remains ambiguous. The CDR3 covers 16 residues. Germline V gene lookup returns CDR1 SEHNR and CDR2 FQNEAQ (reference sequence). V shed 5 bases and J shed 0 bases, with 16 bases lying between them.

This clonotype was seen a few times. This sequence joins TRBV7-7 and TRBJ2-3, with D tentatively TRBD2 (5 bases). The germline CDR1 and CDR2 sequences are SSHAT and FNYEAQ (reference sequence). The length of the CDR3 is 14 residues. Trimming shortened V by 3 bases and J by 4 bases, and 11 bases separated the two germline ends. CDR3 amino acids: CASSLLDGADTQYF. For the CDR3, the DNA is TGTGCCAGCAGCTTGCTAGACGGGGCAGATACGCAGTATTTT.

The rearrangement links TRBV5-1 to TRBJ2-7, with TRBD2 matching 9 bases. Trimming cost V 0 bases and J 7 bases; bases outside gene matches: 8. Germline V gene lookup returns CDR1 SGHRS and CDR2 YFSETQ. The CDR3 contains 15 residues. CDR3 sequence: CASSLGAGGGWEQYF. CDR3 bases: TGCGCCAGCAGCTTGGGAGCGGGAGGAGGATGGGAGCAGTACTTC.

The genes are TRBV6-5 and TRBJ1-3, with D uncertain. From germline, CDR1 is MNHEY and CDR2 SVGAGI. The CDR3 is 13 residues long. V was shortened by 4 bases and J by 4 bases, with 8 bases between the two germline ends. As DNA, the CDR3 is TGTGCCAGCAGTTCCCCCCAAGGAAACACCATATATTTT. Translated, it gives CASSSPQGNTIYF.

V is TRBV7-4 and J is TRBJ1-3; D gene unclear. The CDR3 consists of 13 residues. The V gene lost 5 bases and the J gene lost 7 bases, with 12 bases spanning the gap. CDR1 is SGHVT and CDR2 is SQSDAQ in the germline V gene. The DNA for the CDR3 is TGTGCCAGCAGCCCACAAGTCCGCAACACCATATATTTT. As protein: CASSPQVRNTIYF. The complete variable domain, with remaining parts taken from reference TRBV7-4 and TRBJ1-3, reads GAGVSQSPRYKVAKRGRDVALRCDSISGHVTLYWYRQTLGQGSEVLTYSQSDAQRDKSGRPSGRFSAERPERSVSTLKIQRTEQGDSAVYLCASSPQVRNTIYFGEGSWLTVV.

V usage is TRBV7-6 and J usage is TRBJ1-1, with a weak D call TRBD1 (5 bases). Germline V CDR1 and CDR2: SGHVS, FNYEAQ. CDR3 length equals 13 residues. Trimming removed 7 bases at V and 4 bases at J, with 13 bases between. The CDR3 loop is CASIYRWGTEAFF. As DNA, the CDR3 is TGTGCCAGCATCTACAGGTGGGGCACTGAAGCTTTCTTT.

The rearrangement joins TRBV10-3 to TRBJ2-1, with D unclear. Trimming took off 4 bases at V and 3 bases at J, with 19 bases between the two ends. The CDR3 length is 17 residues. Germline V gene lookup returns CDR1 ENHRY and CDR2 SYGVKD. DNA for the CDR3: TGTGCCATCAGTGTGTCTTTAGGAGCCGGCGGCTACAATGAGCAGTTCTTC. Its protein is CAISVSLGAGGYNEQFF.

V gene TRBV29-1 combines with J gene TRBJ2-1; 8 nucleotides line up with TRBD2. The CDR3 runs 13 residues. Unmatched junction bases numbered 6, after V lost 8 bases and J lost 3 bases. CDR1 and CDR2 from the germline V gene are SQVTM and ANQGSEA. The CDR3 loop is CSYSGKVYNEQFF. The CDR3 nucleotides read TGCAGCTATAGCGGGAAAGTCTACAATGAGCAGTTCTTC.

CDR3 in amino acids: CASSLDGGRYNEQFF. In DNA, the CDR3 is TGTGCCAGCAGCTTGGACGGGGGGCGATACAATGAGCAGTTCTTC. The V gene is TRBV5-4, the J gene TRBJ2-1; tentatively, D is TRBD2 (7 bases). This CDR3 is 15 amino acids long. Trimming cost V 0 bases and J 4 bases, with 11 bases left between them. Germline V lookup: CDR1 SGHNT, CDR2 YYREEE (reference sequence).

The genes are TRBV10-3 and TRBJ2-2, with a possible D match to TRBD2 (6 bases). Looked up from germline, CDR1 is ENHRY and CDR2 is SYGVKD. The V end was cut by 5 bases, the J end by 2 bases, with 15 bases between. The CDR3 runs 16 residues. Here the CDR3 reads CAISTEGRINTGELFF. The CDR3 DNA is TGTGCCATCAGTACGGAGGGGAGGATTAACACCGGGGAGCTGTTTTTT.

This clonotype was detected many times. The chain joins TRBV7-2 to TRBJ1-2; 9 bases fit TRBD1. This CDR3 has 16 residues. V trimming: 1 base; J trimming: 8 bases; junction bases outside the gene matches: 11. Germline CDR1 reads SGHTA; CDR2 reads FQGNSA. CDR3 amino acids: CASSLESTGGGRGYTF. The CDR3 region has the DNA TGTGCCAGCAGCTTAGAGAGTACAGGGGGCGGACGAGGCTACACCTTC.

The gene calls are TRBV20-1 and TRBJ1-6; possible D gene TRBD1, 5 bases. This CDR3 is 16 amino acids long. Germline values: CDR1 DFQATT, CDR2 SNEGSKA (reference sequence). The V end lost 0 bases, the J end lost 4 bases, and 13 bases lay between the germline ends. CDR3 sequence (DNA): TGCAGTGCTAGAGATGGGACCCCTTCATATAATTCACCCCTCCACTTT. As protein: CSARDGTPSYNSPLHF.

The gene calls are TRBV7-6 and TRBJ2-7; TRBD2 matches at 7 bases. CDR3 length equals 15 residues. Trimming at V came to 4 bases and at J to 2 bases, leaving 8 bases not matched to a gene. Looked up from germline, CDR1 is SGHVS and CDR2 is FNYEAQ. The CDR3 DNA sequence: TGTGCCAGCAGCTCCTCGTGGGGGACTACCTACGAGCAGTACTTC. This encodes CASSSSWGTTYEQYF.

This clonotype has ten or more counts. The rearrangement joins TRBV7-8 to TRBJ1-1, with D unclear. Trimming took off 4 bases at V and 1 base at J, with 13 bases between the two ends. Germline V gene sequence: CDR1 SGHVS, CDR2 FQNEAQ. The CDR3 has 15 amino acids. This CDR3 is CASSSPSGWNTEAFF. The CDR3 coding sequence is TGTGCCAGCAGCTCCCCTTCAGGTTGGAACACTGAAGCTTTCTTT.

This clonotype has just a few counts. The rearrangement joins TRBV6-2 or TRBV6-3 to TRBJ1-5; 8 nucleotides agree with TRBD1. Per germline, CDR1 MNHEY and CDR2 SVGEGT. The trim removed 5 bases at V and 7 bases at J, leaving 7 bases unmatched. The CDR3 has 14 residues. CDR3 sequence: CASSDRTGKQPQHF. The CDR3 nucleotides are TGTGCCAGCAGTGACCGGACAGGGAAACAGCCCCAGCATTTT.

In this sample, this clonotype turned up many times. The V and J genes are TRBV7-8 and TRBJ1-6; possible D gene TRBD1, 6 bases. Per the germline V gene, CDR1 is SGHVS and CDR2 is FQNEAQ. The CDR3 sequence is 14 residues long. The ends were cut back, 1 base at V and 6 bases at J, with 7 bases in the middle. CDR3: CASSLGTVNSPLHF. CDR3 bases: TGTGCCAGCAGCTTAGGGACAGTTAATTCACCCCTCCACTTT.

The sample holds a few counts of this clonotype. This chain connects TRBV7-2 to TRBJ1-5; D remains unclear. V shed 5 bases and J shed 2 bases, with 10 bases lying between them. This CDR3 has 14 residues. From germline, CDR1 is SGHTA and CDR2 FQGNSA. The CDR3 sequence is CASSPRWGNQPQHF. CDR3 sequence (DNA): TGTGCCAGCAGCCCCAGGTGGGGCAATCAGCCCCAGCATTTT. Variable domain in full (rest from reference TRBV7-2 and TRBJ1-5): GAGVSQSPSNKVTEKGKDVELRCDPISGHTALYWYRQSLGQGLEFLIYFQGNSAPDKSGLPSDRFSAERTGGSVSTLTIQRTQQEDSAVYLCASSPRWGNQPQHFGDGTRLSIL.

There are a few counts of this clonotype. V gene TRBV12-5 combines with J gene TRBJ2-5; the match to TRBD2 covers 11 bases. Germline lookup yields CDR1 LGHNT and CDR2 FRNRAP. J was trimmed by 2 bases and V by 4 bases; bases with no gene match: 0. The CDR3 consists of 14 residues. The CDR3 DNA reads as TGTGCTAGTGGTTCTAGCGGGGGGCAAGAGACCCAGTACTTC. Translation gives CASGSSGGQETQYF.

This chain joins TRBV28 and TRBJ2-3; TRBD1 aligns across 8 bases. CDR3 length: 14 amino acids. V trimming: 1 base; J trimming: 7 bases; junction bases outside the gene matches: 4. The germline V gene encodes CDR1 MDHEN and CDR2 SYDVKM. The CDR3 nucleotides read TGTGCCAGCAGTTTATCCAGGGGGCGATATACGCAGTATTTT. Its translation: CASSLSRGRYTQYF.

J is TRBJ2-1 and V is TRBV5-4, with TRBD2 identical over 14 bases. The germline gives CDR1 SGHNT, CDR2 YYREEE (reference sequence). The CDR3 contains 16 residues. V shed 3 bases, J shed 6 bases, and the junction held 5 bases outside the gene matches. In nucleotides, the CDR3 is TGTGCCAGCAGCTGGGGACTAGCGGGAGTCAGCAATGAGCAGTTCTTC. It specifies CASSWGLAGVSNEQFF.

The DNA of the CDR3 is TGTGCCAGCAGTCCCCGACAGGGAGGGCCCTATGGCTACACCTTC. Protein sequence: CASSPRQGGPYGYTF. The chain couples TRBV6-5 to TRBJ1-2; 7 bases are shared with TRBD1. Germline values: CDR1 MNHEY, CDR2 SVGAGI. The CDR3 covers 15 residues. Trimming cost V 5 bases and J 4 bases; bases outside gene matches: 10.

The chain is built from TRBV19 and TRBJ1-2, with D uncertain. CDR3 size: 14 residues. CDR1 and CDR2 from the germline V gene are LNHDA and SQIVND (reference sequence). V lost 8 bases, J lost 4 bases, and 17 bases lay in between. CDR3 loop: CASRTRGLSYGYTF. In DNA form, the CDR3 reads TGTGCCAGTCGTACACGAGGTCTTTCCTATGGCTACACCTTC.

The rearrangement links TRBV19 to TRBJ1-2; a weak D match, TRBD1 (5 bases). Germline V CDR1 and CDR2: LNHDA, SQIVND (reference sequence). The V and J ends lost 6 bases and 0 bases respectively, with 8 bases between them. The CDR3 spans 13 residues. DNA of the CDR3: TGTGCCAGTAGCGCGGGGGCTAACTATGGCTACACCTTC. It codes for CASSAGANYGYTF.

There are a few counts of this clonotype. This chain links TRBV10-3 with TRBJ2-7, with 7 positions matching TRBD2. The CDR3 contains 15 residues. The J segment lost 4 bases and the V segment lost 0 bases, leaving 6 bases of the junction unmatched. The V gene's germline CDR1 is ENHRY and CDR2 SYGVKD. The CDR3 sequence: CAISESGGRMYEQYF. For the CDR3, the DNA is TGTGCCATCAGTGAGTCTGGCGGGAGAATGTACGAGCAGTACTTC.

The CDR3 loop is CASSLFTEAFF. CDR3 DNA: TGTGCCAGCAGCTTATTTACTGAAGCTTTCTTT. The V gene is TRBV7-4, the J gene TRBJ1-1, with unresolved D. CDR1 is SGHVT and CDR2 is SQSDAQ in the germline V gene. V lost 2 bases and J 5 bases, leaving 3 bases between the germline ends. This CDR3 contains 11 residues.

V gene TRBV12-3 or TRBV12-4 combines with J gene TRBJ1-4; D might be TRBD1 (5 bases). V was trimmed by 3 bases and J by 5 bases, leaving 10 bases between them. The CDR3 is 14 residues long. DNA for the CDR3: TGTGCCAGCAGTTTGGACACGGAGAATGAAAAACTGTTTTTT. Protein product: CASSLDTENEKLFF.

The gene calls are TRBV6-6 and TRBJ2-3; tentatively, D is TRBD2 (6 bases). The CDR3 has 15 amino acids. Trimming removed 5 bases at V and 1 base at J, with 13 bases between. The germline V gene encodes CDR1 MNHNY and CDR2 SVGAGI (reference sequence). CDR3 loop: CASSAGRGGTDTQYF. In DNA, the CDR3 is TGTGCCAGCAGTGCCGGGAGAGGGGGCACAGATACGCAGTATTTT.